This T cell receptor beta chain was documented in a study of blood T cell repertoires in COVID-19. CDR3 size: 16 residues. The V and J ends lost 5 bases and 3 bases, in that order; junction bases with no gene match: 7. The V gene's germline CDR1 is ENHRY and CDR2 SYGVKD. The protocol was immunoSEQ multiplex PCR, while the TCRdb copy is restricted to in-frame clones and leaves out a portion. The data hold about 260,000 clones, with approximately 86% observed a single time. This TCR derives from a human donor in a cohort sampled during active COVID-19. Sequencing input: peripheral blood. The chain couples TRBV10-3 to TRBJ2-1; TRBD1 matches 10 bases. The CDR3 nucleotides are TGTGCCATCAGTCACGAAAGGGACAGGGGCTACAATGAGCAGTTCTTC. Translating it yields CAISHERDRGYNEQFF.